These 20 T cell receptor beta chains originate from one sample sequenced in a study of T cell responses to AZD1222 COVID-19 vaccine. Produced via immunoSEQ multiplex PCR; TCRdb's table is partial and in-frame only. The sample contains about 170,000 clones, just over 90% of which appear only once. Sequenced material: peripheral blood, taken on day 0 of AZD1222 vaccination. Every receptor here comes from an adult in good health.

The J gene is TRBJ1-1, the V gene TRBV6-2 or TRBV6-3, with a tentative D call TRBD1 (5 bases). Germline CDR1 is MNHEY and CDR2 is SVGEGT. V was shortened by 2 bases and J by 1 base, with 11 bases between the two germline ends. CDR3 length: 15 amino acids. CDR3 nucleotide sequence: TGTGCCAGCAGTTACCTGGGCAGGGCGAACACTGAAGCTTTCTTT. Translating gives CASSYLGRANTEAFF.

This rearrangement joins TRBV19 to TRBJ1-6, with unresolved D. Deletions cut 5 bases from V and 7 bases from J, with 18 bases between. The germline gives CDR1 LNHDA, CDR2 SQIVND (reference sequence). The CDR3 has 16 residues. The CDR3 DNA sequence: TGTGCCAGTAGTCTCCCGGACCCAGTCCCCAATTCACCCCTCCACTTT. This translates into CASSLPDPVPNSPLHF.

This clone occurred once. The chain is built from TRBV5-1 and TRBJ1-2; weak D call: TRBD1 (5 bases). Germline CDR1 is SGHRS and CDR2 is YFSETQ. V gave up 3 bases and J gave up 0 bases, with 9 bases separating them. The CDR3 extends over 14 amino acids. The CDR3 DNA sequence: TGCGCCAGCAGCTGGGGGGTCTCTAACTATGGCTACACCTTC. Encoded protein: CASSWGVSNYGYTF.

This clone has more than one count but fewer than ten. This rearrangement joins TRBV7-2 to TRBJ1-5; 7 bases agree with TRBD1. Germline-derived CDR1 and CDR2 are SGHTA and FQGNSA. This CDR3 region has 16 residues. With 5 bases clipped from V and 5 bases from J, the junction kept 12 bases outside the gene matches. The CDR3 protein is CASSLGGGTAHQPQHF. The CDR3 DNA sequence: TGTGCCAGCAGCCTAGGGGGAGGGACAGCACATCAGCCCCAGCATTTT.

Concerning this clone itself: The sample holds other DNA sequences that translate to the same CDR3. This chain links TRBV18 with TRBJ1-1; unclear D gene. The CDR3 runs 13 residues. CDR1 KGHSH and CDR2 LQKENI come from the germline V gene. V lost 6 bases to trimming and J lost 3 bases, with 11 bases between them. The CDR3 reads CASSPRGDTEAFF. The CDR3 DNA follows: TGTGCCAGCTCTCCTCGCGGGGACACTGAAGCTTTCTTT.

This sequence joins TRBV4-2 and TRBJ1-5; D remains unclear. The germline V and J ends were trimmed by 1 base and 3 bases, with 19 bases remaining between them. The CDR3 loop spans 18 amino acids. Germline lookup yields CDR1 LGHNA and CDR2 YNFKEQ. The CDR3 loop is CASSQAVGEQRVNQPQHF. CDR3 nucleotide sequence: TGTGCCAGCAGCCAAGCAGTCGGGGAACAGAGGGTCAATCAGCCCCAGCATTTT.

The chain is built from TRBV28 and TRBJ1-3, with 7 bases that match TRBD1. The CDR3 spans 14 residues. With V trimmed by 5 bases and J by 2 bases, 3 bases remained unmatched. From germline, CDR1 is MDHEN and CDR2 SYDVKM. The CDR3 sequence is CASSKQGTGNTIYF. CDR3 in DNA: TGTGCCAGCAGTAAACAGGGGACTGGAAACACCATATATTTT.

The CDR3 loop reads CASSPRDRSSYNSPLHF. In nucleotides, the CDR3 is TGTGCCAGCAGCCCACGGGACAGGAGCTCCTATAATTCACCCCTCCACTTT. This chain joins TRBV13 and TRBJ1-6, with 8 bases that match TRBD1. The CDR3 extends over 17 amino acids. The V segment lost 5 bases and the J segment 0 bases; nucleotides outside the gene matches: 6. Germline V gene sequence: CDR1 PRHDT, CDR2 FYEKMQ (reference sequence).

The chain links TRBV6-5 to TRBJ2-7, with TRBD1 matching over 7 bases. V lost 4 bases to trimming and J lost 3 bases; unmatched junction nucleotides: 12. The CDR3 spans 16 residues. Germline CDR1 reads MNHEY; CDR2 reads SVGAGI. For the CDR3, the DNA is TGTGCCAGCAGTTCCTCCGCCTACAGGGGAAGCTACGAGCAGTACTTC. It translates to CASSSSAYRGSYEQYF.

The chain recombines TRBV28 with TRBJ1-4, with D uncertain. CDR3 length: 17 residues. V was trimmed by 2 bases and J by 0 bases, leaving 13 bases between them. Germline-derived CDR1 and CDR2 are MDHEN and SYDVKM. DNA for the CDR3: TGTGCCAGCAGTTTAGTGGGCAGCCTTGCAACTAATGAAAAACTGTTTTTT. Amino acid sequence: CASSLVGSLATNEKLFF.

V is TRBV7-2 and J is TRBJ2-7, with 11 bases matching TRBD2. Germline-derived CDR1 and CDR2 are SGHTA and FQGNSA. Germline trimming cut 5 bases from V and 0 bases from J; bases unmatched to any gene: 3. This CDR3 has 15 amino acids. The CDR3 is CASSQGLADSYEQYF. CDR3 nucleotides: TGTGCCAGCAGCCAGGGACTAGCGGACTCCTACGAGCAGTACTTC.

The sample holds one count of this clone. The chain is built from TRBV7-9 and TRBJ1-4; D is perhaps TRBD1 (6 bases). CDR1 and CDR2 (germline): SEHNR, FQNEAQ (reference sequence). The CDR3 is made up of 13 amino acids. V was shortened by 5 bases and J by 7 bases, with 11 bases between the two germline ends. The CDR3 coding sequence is TGTGCCAGCAGCGGCCAGGGGTTTGAAAAACTGTTTTTT. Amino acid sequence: CASSGQGFEKLFF.

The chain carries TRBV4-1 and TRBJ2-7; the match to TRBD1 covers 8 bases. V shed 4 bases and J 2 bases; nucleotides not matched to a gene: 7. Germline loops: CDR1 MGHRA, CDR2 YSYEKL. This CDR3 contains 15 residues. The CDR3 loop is CASSPTGALPYEQYF. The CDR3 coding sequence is TGCGCCAGCAGCCCGACAGGGGCCCTCCCCTACGAGCAGTACTTC.

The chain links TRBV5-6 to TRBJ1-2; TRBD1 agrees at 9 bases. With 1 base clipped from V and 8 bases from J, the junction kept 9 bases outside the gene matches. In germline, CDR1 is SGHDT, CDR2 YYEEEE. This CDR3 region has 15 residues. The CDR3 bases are TGTGCCAGCAGCTTGACACAGGGGGCGCCGAAGGGCTACACCTTC. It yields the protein CASSLTQGAPKGYTF.

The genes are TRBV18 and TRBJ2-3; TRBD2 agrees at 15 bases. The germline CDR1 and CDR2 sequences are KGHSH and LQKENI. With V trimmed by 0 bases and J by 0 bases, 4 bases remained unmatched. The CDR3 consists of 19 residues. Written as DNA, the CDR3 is TGTGCCAGCTCACCACCGGGACTAGCGGGGGGCCCTAGCACAGATACGCAGTATTTT. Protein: CASSPPGLAGGPSTDTQYF.

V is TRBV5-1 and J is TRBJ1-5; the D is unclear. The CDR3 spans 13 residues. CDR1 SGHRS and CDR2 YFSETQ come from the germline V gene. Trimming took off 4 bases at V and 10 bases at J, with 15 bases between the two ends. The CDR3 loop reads CASSPDGQNPQHF. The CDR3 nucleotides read TGCGCCAGCAGCCCGGACGGTCAAAACCCCCAGCATTTT. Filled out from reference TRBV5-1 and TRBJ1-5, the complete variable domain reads KAGVTQTPRYLIKTRGQQVTLSCSPISGHRSVSWYQQTPGQGLQFLFEYFSETQRNKGNFPGRFSGRQFSNSRSEMNVSTLELGDSALYLCASSPDGQNPQHFGDGTRLSIL.

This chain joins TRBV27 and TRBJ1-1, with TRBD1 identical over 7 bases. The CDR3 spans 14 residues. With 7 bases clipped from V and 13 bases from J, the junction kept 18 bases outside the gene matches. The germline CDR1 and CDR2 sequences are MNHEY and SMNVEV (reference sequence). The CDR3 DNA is TGTGCCAGCAATCTCAGCAGGGGGGGACCCTCAGGTTTCTTT. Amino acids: CASNLSRGGPSGFF.

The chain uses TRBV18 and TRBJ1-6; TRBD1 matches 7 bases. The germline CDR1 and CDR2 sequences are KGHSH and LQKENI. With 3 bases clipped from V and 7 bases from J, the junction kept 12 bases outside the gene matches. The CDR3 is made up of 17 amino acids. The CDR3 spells CASSPRRAGQHNSPLHF. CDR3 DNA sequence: TGTGCCAGCTCACCTCGCCGAGCGGGACAGCACAATTCACCCCTCCACTTT.

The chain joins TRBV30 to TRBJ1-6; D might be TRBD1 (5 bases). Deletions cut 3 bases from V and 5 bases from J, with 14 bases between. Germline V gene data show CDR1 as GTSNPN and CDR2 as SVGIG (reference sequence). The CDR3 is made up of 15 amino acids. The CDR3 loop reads CAWRGDGRDNSPLHF. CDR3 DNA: TGTGCCTGGAGGGGGGATGGCAGGGATAATTCACCCCTCCACTTT.

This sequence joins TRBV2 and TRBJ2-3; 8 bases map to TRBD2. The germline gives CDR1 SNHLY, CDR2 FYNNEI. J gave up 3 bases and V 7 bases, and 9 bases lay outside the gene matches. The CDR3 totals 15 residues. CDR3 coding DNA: TGTGCCAGCAAGATGCATGCGGGGGGAACAGATACGCAGTATTTT. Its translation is CASKMHAGGTDTQYF.